The TCR beta chain described here comes from a study of Tregs in tolerant kidney transplant recipients. This table comes from immunoSEQ multiplex PCR, and its TCRdb copy is limited to in-frame clones, with some not included. The sample's table shows around 33,000 clones. This TCR derives from a human donor who received a combined kidney and bone marrow transplant. This sample comprised CD8+ T cells from blood, obtained before the transplant.

The part of the CDR3 DNA that was read is TGTGCCAGTGCTGCGAGCTCCTACAATGAG. This gives the protein CASAASSYNE. From start to end, the CDR3 is CASAASSYNEQFF. The genes are TRBV19 and TRBJ2-1; D not resolved. The read ends 3 residues shy of where the CDR3 ends; the end is completed using the germline J gene. The V gene's germline CDR1 is LNHDA and CDR2 SQIVND (reference sequence). Trimming stripped 8 bases from V and 0 bases from J, with 8 bases between. This CDR3 region has 13 residues.